This entry features one T cell receptor beta chain sequence. The data stem from a study of blood T cell repertoires in COVID-19. Whole-study context: Sites across the United States, Italy and Spain contributed samples from acute and convalescent COVID-19.

Repertoires were generated with immunoSEQ multiplex PCR, while TCRdb's copy carries only in-frame clones and drops some. Among approximately 190,000 clones listed, around four fifths were seen once. The CDR3 has 14 amino acids. CDR1 is ENHRY and CDR2 is SYGVKD in the germline V gene. The junction had 3 bases not matched to a gene; V was cut back by 4 bases and J by 4 bases. Sequenced input: peripheral blood. The receptor was isolated from a man younger than 45 with active or convalescent COVID-19. V gene TRBV10-3 combines with J gene TRBJ2-3; 9 nucleotides match TRBD1. The CDR3 loop reads CAISVTGGADTQYF. CDR3 bases: TGTGCCATCAGTGTAACAGGGGGCGCAGATACGCAGTATTTT.